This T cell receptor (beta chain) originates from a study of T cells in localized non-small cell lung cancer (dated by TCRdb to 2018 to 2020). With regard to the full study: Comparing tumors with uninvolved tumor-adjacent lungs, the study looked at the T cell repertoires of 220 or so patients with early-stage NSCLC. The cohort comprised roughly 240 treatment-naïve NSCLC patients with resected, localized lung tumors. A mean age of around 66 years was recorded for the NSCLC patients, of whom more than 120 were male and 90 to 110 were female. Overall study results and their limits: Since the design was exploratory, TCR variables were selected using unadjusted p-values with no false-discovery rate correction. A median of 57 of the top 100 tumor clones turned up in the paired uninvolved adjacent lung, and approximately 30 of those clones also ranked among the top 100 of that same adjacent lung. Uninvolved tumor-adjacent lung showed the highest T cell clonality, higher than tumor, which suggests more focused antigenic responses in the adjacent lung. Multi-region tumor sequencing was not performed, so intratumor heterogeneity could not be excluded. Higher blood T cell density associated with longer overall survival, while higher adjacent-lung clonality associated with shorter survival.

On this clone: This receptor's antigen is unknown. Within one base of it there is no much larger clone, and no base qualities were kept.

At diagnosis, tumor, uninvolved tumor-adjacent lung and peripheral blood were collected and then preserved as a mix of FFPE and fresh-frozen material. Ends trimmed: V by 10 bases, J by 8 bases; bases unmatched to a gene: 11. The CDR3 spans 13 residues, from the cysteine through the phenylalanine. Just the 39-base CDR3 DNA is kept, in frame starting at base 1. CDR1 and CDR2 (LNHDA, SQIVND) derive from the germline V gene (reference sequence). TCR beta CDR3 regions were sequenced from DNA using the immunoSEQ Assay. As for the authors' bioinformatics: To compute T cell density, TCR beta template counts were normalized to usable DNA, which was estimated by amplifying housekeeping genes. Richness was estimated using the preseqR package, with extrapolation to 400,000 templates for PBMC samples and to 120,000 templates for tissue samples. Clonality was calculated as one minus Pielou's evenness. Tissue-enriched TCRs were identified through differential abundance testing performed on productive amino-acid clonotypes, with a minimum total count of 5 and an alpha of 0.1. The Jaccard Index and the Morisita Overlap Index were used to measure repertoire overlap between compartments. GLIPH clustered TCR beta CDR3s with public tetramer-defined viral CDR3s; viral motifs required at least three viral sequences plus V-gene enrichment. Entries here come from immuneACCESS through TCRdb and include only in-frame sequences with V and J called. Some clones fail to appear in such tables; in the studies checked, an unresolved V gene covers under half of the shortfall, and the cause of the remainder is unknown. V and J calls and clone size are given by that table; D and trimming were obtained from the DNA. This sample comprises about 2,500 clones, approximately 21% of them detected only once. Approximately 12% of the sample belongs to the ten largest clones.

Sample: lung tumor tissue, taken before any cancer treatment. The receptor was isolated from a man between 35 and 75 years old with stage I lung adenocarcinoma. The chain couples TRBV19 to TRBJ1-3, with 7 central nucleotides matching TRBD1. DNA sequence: TGTGCCACCAAAGACAGGGTCTTGGACACCATATATTTT. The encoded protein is CATKDRVLDTIYF.